Each of the 31 T cell receptor beta chains below was sequenced from the same sample in a study of blood T cell repertoires in COVID-19. Some clones are missing from TCRdb's copy, which holds only in-frame ones; the method was immunoSEQ multiplex PCR. The sample carries more than 450,000 clones, around 90% recorded once. Sequences were obtained from PBMCs or T cells enriched from blood (not recorded which). Receptors originate from a woman younger than 35 who had recovered from COVID-19.

CDR3 in amino acids: CASGPNQPQHF. The DNA of the CDR3 is TGTGCCAGCGGCCCAAATCAGCCCCAGCATTTT. The V call is TRBV27, the J call TRBJ1-5; D gene uncertain. V was clipped by 8 bases and J by 4 bases, with 6 bases between them. The CDR3 covers 11 residues. Germline loops: CDR1 MNHEY, CDR2 SMNVEV (reference sequence).

The genes are TRBV6-7 and TRBJ1-2; TRBD1 agrees at 9 bases. TRBV6-7 counts as an open reading frame of uncertain function. V was pared by 1 base and J by 2 bases, with 8 bases of the junction left unmatched. This CDR3 contains 17 residues. The CDR3 DNA follows: TGTGCCAGCAGTTACTACAGGGGGCCTGTTCCAAACTATGGCTACACCTTC. Protein: CASSYYRGPVPNYGYTF.

The table lists this clone with a few counts. The chain couples TRBV30 to TRBJ1-2; D may be TRBD1 (6 bases). The CDR3 is made up of 12 amino acids. CDR1 GTSNPN and CDR2 SVGIG come from the germline V gene (reference sequence). Trimming cost V 5 bases and J 3 bases, with 10 bases left between them. CDR3 protein: CAWRGGDYGYTF. The CDR3 region has the DNA TGTGCCTGGCGAGGGGGGGACTATGGCTACACCTTC.

The chain's CDR3 is CASSYGQRSDNEQFF. Here the CDR3 DNA reads TGTGCCAGCAGTTACGGACAGCGCTCGGACAATGAGCAGTTCTTC. The V and J genes are TRBV6-5 and TRBJ2-1; D perhaps matches TRBD1 (6 bases). The germline gives CDR1 MNHEY, CDR2 SVGAGI. The CDR3 has 15 residues. Trimming removed 2 bases from V and 5 bases from J, with 13 bases in between.

On this clone itself: Other DNA sequences within the sample encode an identical CDR3. The chain has TRBV10-3 and TRBJ1-2; TRBD1 might be the D (6 bases). This CDR3 spans 13 amino acids. Germline CDR1 and CDR2: ENHRY and SYGVKD. Between the trimmed V and J ends, which lost 0 bases and 8 bases, there was a span of 10 bases. The CDR3 region has the DNA TGTGCCATCAGTGAGTCCAGGGGAGGGGGCTACACCTTC. Its translation is CAISESRGGGYTF.

The rearrangement joins TRBV9 to TRBJ1-1; 7 nucleotides match TRBD1. Germline trimming cut 2 bases from V and 0 bases from J; bases unmatched to any gene: 10. Germline V gene lookup returns CDR1 SGDLS and CDR2 YYNGEE. This CDR3 spans 17 amino acids. CDR3 bases: TGTGCCAGCAGCGTCTCCGGGACAGTGCCCCTGAACACTGAAGCTTTCTTT. Translating it yields CASSVSGTVPLNTEAFF.

The rearrangement joins TRBV19 to TRBJ1-2; possibly TRBD1 for D (5 bases). This CDR3 region has 12 residues. V lost 5 bases and J 8 bases, leaving 12 bases between the germline ends. Germline CDR1 LNHDA, CDR2 SQIVND (reference sequence). The CDR3 nucleotides read TGTGCCAGTAGTCAGGGTGATGCGGGCTACACCTTC. It translates to CASSQGDAGYTF. Variable domain in full (rest from reference TRBV19 and TRBJ1-2): DGGITQSPKYLFRKEGQNVTLSCEQNLNHDAMYWYRQDPGQGLRLIYYSQIVNDFQKGDIAEGYSVSREKKESFPLTVTSAQKNPTAFYLCASSQGDAGYTFGSGTRLTVV.

This clone occurred a few times. V and J are TRBV6-5 and TRBJ2-6; 8 positions match TRBD1. The CDR3 contains 15 residues. The ends lost 6 bases at V and 2 bases at J; junction bases unmatched: 3. The germline V gene has CDR1 MNHEY and CDR2 SVGAGI. The DNA for the CDR3 is TGTGCCAGCAGCAAGGGACAGGCTGGGGCCAACGTCCTGACTTTC. It is translated as CASSKGQAGANVLTF.

The rearrangement uses TRBV19 and TRBJ2-5; D may be TRBD2 (6 bases). The V gene's germline CDR1 is LNHDA and CDR2 SQIVND (reference sequence). This CDR3 spans 14 amino acids. The V and J ends lost 3 bases and 5 bases respectively, with 13 bases between them. CDR3 sequence reads: CASSIRGGWETQYF. In DNA, the CDR3 is TGTGCCAGTAGTATCCGAGGAGGGTGGGAGACCCAGTACTTC.

With respect to this clone: One junction end disagrees with the germline gene, perhaps due to a read error. The chain couples TRBV3-1 (or the pseudogene TRBV3-2) to TRBJ1-1; 7 bases match TRBD1. The CDR3 extends over 17 amino acids. CDR1 and CDR2 (germline): LGHDT, YNNKEL (reference sequence). The CDR3 DNA sequence: TGTGCCAGCAGCCAAGATCATGAAGACAGGGTGAAAACTGAAGCTTTCTTT. Translating gives CASSQDHEDRVKTEAFF.

The chain is built from TRBV7-9 and TRBJ1-2, with TRBD1 as a possible D gene (6 bases). This CDR3 comprises 17 residues. CDR1 and CDR2 (germline): SEHNR, FQNEAQ (reference sequence). V lost 1 base and J 2 bases, leaving 17 bases between the germline ends. CDR3 residues: CASSLGTGRGPNYGYTF. The CDR3 DNA sequence: TGTGCCAGCAGCTTAGGAACAGGGAGGGGTCCAAACTATGGCTACACCTTC.

The chain has TRBV15 and TRBJ2-1; a possible D gene is TRBD2 (6 bases). The CDR3 totals 18 residues. V lost 0 bases and J 5 bases, leaving 20 bases between the germline ends. The germline gives CDR1 LNHNV, CDR2 YYDKDF (reference sequence). The CDR3 sequence: CATSRDRRESGVHNEQFF. The CDR3 DNA follows: TGTGCCACCAGCAGAGATCGGAGGGAGAGTGGGGTACACAATGAGCAGTTCTTC.

The chain joins TRBV4-1 to TRBJ2-3, with 11 bases matching TRBD2. The CDR3 is 16 residues long. Unmatched junction bases numbered 3, after V lost 3 bases and J lost 1 base. Germline-derived CDR1 and CDR2 are MGHRA and YSYEKL. This CDR3 is CASSHPLAGGTDTQYF. The CDR3 DNA is TGCGCCAGCAGCCACCCACTAGCGGGGGGCACAGATACGCAGTATTTT.

The chain links TRBV5-6 to TRBJ2-3, with a possible D match to TRBD2 (5 bases). The CDR3 contains 15 residues. Germline V lookup: CDR1 SGHDT, CDR2 YYEEEE. Trimming removed 3 bases at V and 6 bases at J, with 17 bases between. The chain's CDR3 is CASSSSNSVWDTQYF. The CDR3 DNA sequence: TGTGCCAGCAGCTCCAGCAATAGCGTCTGGGATACGCAGTATTTT.

The chain has TRBV19 and TRBJ1-5, with unresolved D. The CDR3 loop spans 16 amino acids. V was shortened by 4 bases and J by 3 bases, with 16 bases between the two germline ends. CDR1 is LNHDA and CDR2 is SQIVND in the germline V gene (reference sequence). The CDR3 nucleotides read TGTGCCAGTAGTAAGCAAGCCCGGTCCCCCAATCAGCCCCAGCATTTT. Translating it yields CASSKQARSPNQPQHF.

The rearrangement joins TRBV7-2 to TRBJ2-7; maybe TRBD1 (6 bases). The CDR3 sequence is 13 residues long. Germline values: CDR1 SGHTA, CDR2 FQGNSA. The V and J ends lost 1 base and 5 bases respectively, with 9 bases between them. The CDR3 coding sequence is TGTGCCAGCAGCTTAGGCAGGGACAACGAGCAGTACTTC. Protein sequence: CASSLGRDNEQYF.

The genes are TRBV11-2 and TRBJ1-1; TRBD1 agrees at 10 bases. The CDR3 totals 14 residues. V lost 4 bases to trimming and J lost 6 bases; unmatched junction nucleotides: 5. Looked up from germline, CDR1 is SGHAT and CDR2 is FQNNGV. In nucleotides, the CDR3 is TGTGCCAGCAGCTCGGGACAGGGGAGGCCTGAAGCTTTCTTT. This codes for CASSSGQGRPEAFF.

The V gene is TRBV5-1, the J gene TRBJ2-1; TRBD1 might be the D (6 bases). Germline V gene data show CDR1 as SGHRS and CDR2 as YFSETQ. The ends were cut back, 0 bases at V and 8 bases at J, with 12 bases in the middle. The CDR3 has 14 amino acids. CDR3 loop: CASSLETGSDEQFF. CDR3 DNA: TGCGCCAGCAGCTTGGAGACAGGCAGCGATGAGCAGTTCTTC.

The CDR3 DNA sequence: TGTGCAAGTCGCTTAGCGGCTTCCGGGACAACAGACCCCGGGGAGCTGTTTTTT. Protein: CASRLAASGTTDPGELFF. This rearrangement joins TRBV12-2 to TRBJ2-2; whether TRBD1, the table's D call, matches the DNA was not checked. TRBV12-2 is listed as a pseudogene. The CDR3 has 18 amino acids.

The CDR3: CASSPPMAGELFF. DNA of the CDR3: TGTGCCAGCAGTCCCCCTATGGCCGGGGAGCTGTTTTTT. The chain combines TRBV6-2 or TRBV6-3 with TRBJ2-2; D remains unclear. The CDR3 has 13 residues. With 5 bases removed from V and 6 bases from J, the gap between germline ends came to 10 bases. The germline gives CDR1 MNHEY, CDR2 SVGEGT.

The chain is built from TRBV29-1 and TRBJ1-1, with D unresolved. V was clipped by 4 bases and J by 1 base, with 22 bases between them. The CDR3 sequence is 17 residues long. Germline assignment: CDR1 SQVTM and CDR2 ANQGSEA. As DNA, the CDR3 is TGCAGCGTTGTAAGGTCTAATAGCGGGCTATCGAACACTGAAGCTTTCTTT. This translates into CSVVRSNSGLSNTEAFF. The variable domain in full, with the rest retrieved from reference TRBV29-1 and TRBJ1-1, is SAVISQKPSRDICQRGTSLTIQCQVDSQVTMMFWYRQQPGQSLTLIATANQGSEATYESGFVIDKFPISRPNLTFSTLTVSNMSPEDSSIYLCSVVRSNSGLSNTEAFFGQGTRLTVV.

In its sample, this clone was seen a few times. The V and J genes are TRBV3-1 (or the pseudogene TRBV3-2) and TRBJ1-6; TRBD1 matches at 7 bases. The V and J ends lost 3 bases and 6 bases, in that order; junction bases with no gene match: 5. The CDR3 totals 15 residues. Germline V gene sequence: CDR1 LGHDT, CDR2 YNNKEL (reference sequence). The CDR3 here is CASSQGQLSNSPLHF. CDR3 nucleotides: TGTGCCAGCAGCCAGGGACAGTTAAGTAATTCACCCCTCCACTTT.

The rearrangement joins TRBV5-4 to TRBJ2-7; 7 positions match TRBD1. CDR1 SGHNT and CDR2 YYREEE come from the germline V gene (reference sequence). The CDR3 length is 16 residues. V was pared by 4 bases and J by 0 bases, with 10 bases of the junction left unmatched. The CDR3 DNA follows: TGTGCCAGCAGCGTGGGGGTACAGGGGCTCTCCTACGAGCAGTACTTC. It is translated as CASSVGVQGLSYEQYF.

The chain employs TRBV28 and TRBJ2-1, with D possibly being TRBD1 (6 bases). In germline, CDR1 is MDHEN, CDR2 SYDVKM. V lost 3 bases and J lost 4, with 10 bases in between. This CDR3 spans 14 amino acids. This CDR3 reads CASSLPRGYNEQFF. In DNA form, the CDR3 reads TGTGCCAGCAGTTTGCCTAGGGGGTACAATGAGCAGTTCTTC.

CDR3 amino acids: CASSAIATGQNYGYTF. In DNA form, the CDR3 reads TGTGCCAGCAGTGCGATAGCGACAGGGCAGAACTATGGCTACACCTTC. The chain joins TRBV6-1 to TRBJ1-2, with 7 positions matching TRBD1. The CDR3 consists of 16 residues. V lost 4 bases to trimming and J lost 2 bases; unmatched junction nucleotides: 10. Germline CDR1 MNHNS, CDR2 SASEGT.

The chain recombines TRBV6-4 with TRBJ2-3, with TRBD2 matching over 9 bases. The V gene's germline CDR1 is MRHNA and CDR2 SNTAGT. The CDR3 is made up of 16 amino acids. The J segment lost 2 bases and the V segment lost 5 bases, leaving 8 bases of the junction unmatched. This CDR3 is CASSRSGGGATDTQYF. Here the CDR3 DNA reads TGTGCCAGCAGTCGTTCGGGCGGGGGGGCCACAGATACGCAGTATTTT.

Of note for this clone: This sample also contains other DNA sequences that code for the same CDR3. The rearrangement links TRBV5-1 to TRBJ1-6; D gene ambiguous. V was shortened by 4 bases and J by 7 bases, with 6 bases between the two germline ends. Germline V CDR1 and CDR2: SGHRS, YFSETQ. CDR3 length equals 12 residues. CDR3 nucleotide sequence: TGCGCCAGCAGCGGGGAGAATTCACCCCTCCACTTT. It codes for CASSGENSPLHF. Together with reference TRBV5-1 and TRBJ1-6, the CDR3 gives the full variable domain: KAGVTQTPRYLIKTRGQQVTLSCSPISGHRSVSWYQQTPGQGLQFLFEYFSETQRNKGNFPGRFSGRQFSNSRSEMNVSTLELGDSALYLCASSGENSPLHFGNGTRLTVT.

The chain joins TRBV5-4 to TRBJ1-2, with D unclear. In germline, CDR1 is SGHNT, CDR2 YYREEE (reference sequence). V lost 5 bases and J 1 base, leaving 6 bases between the germline ends. The CDR3 contains 12 residues. The CDR3 DNA reads TGTGCCAGCAGATTTCTTAACTATGGCTACACCTTC. Translating gives CASRFLNYGYTF.

The V gene is TRBV19, the J gene TRBJ1-2; D gene uncertain. This CDR3 is 12 amino acids long. V lost 10 bases to trimming and J lost 3 bases, with 12 bases between them. Germline-derived CDR1 and CDR2 are LNHDA and SQIVND (reference sequence). The CDR3 spells CATTSGYYGYTF. The CDR3 DNA follows: TGTGCCACAACCAGCGGATACTATGGCTACACCTTC.

The chain carries TRBV2 and TRBJ2-5; D ambiguous. The CDR3 sequence is 16 residues long. V was shortened by 3 bases and J by 5 bases, with 19 bases between the two germline ends. CDR1 and CDR2 from the germline V gene are SNHLY and FYNNEI. CDR3 amino acids: CASSEIDDSAGETQYF. The CDR3 bases are TGTGCCAGCAGTGAGATCGACGACTCCGCCGGGGAGACCCAGTACTTC.

The chain joins TRBV19 to TRBJ2-1, with 10 bases matching TRBD1. From germline, CDR1 is LNHDA and CDR2 SQIVND (reference sequence). V shed 5 bases and J 6 bases; nucleotides not matched to a gene: 4. This CDR3 has 14 residues. The chain's CDR3 is CASSQTGGINEQFF. The CDR3 region has the DNA TGTGCCAGTAGTCAGACAGGGGGCATCAATGAGCAGTTCTTC.